Below are 14 T cell receptor beta chains sequenced from a single sample in a study of beta chain features in type 1 diabetes. The study's findings and limits: Shorter TCRB CDR3s, moderately but significantly so, were found in Type 1 diabetes patients in all four CD4+ subsets.

Antigens for these TCRs are unknown. Expressed TCRB transcripts were sequenced because the isolated RNA had all been reverse transcribed beforehand. Assay: immunoSEQ multiplex PCR; the TCRdb copy retains only in-frame clones and omits some. The sample contains approximately 250,000 clones, approximately 11% of which appear only once. The sequenced sample was naive CD4+ T cells from blood. Source of these receptors: a man aged 25 to 40 with type 1 diabetes.

In its sample, this clone was seen a few times. This chain links TRBV5-1 with TRBJ1-1; the D is unclear. The V and J ends lost 0 bases and 3 bases respectively, with 12 bases between them. This CDR3 has 15 residues. Germline V gene lookup returns CDR1 SGHRS and CDR2 YFSETQ. CDR3 nucleotide sequence: TGCGCCAGCAGCTTGGTGGGCCCAGGCCACACTGAAGCTTTCTTT. Translating it yields CASSLVGPGHTEAFF.

This clone came up a few times. The V call is TRBV5-1, the J call TRBJ2-7; 8 bases fit TRBD1. The CDR3 sequence is 15 residues long. Germline V gene data show CDR1 as SGHRS and CDR2 as YFSETQ. Trimming took 1 base from V and 2 from J; bases not matched to a gene: 5. The CDR3 sequence is CASSLIGTGPYEQYF. The CDR3 region has the DNA TGCGCCAGCAGCTTGATTGGGACAGGACCCTACGAGCAGTACTTC.

The chain joins TRBV10-3 to TRBJ2-3, with TRBD2 matching 9 bases. The germline CDR1 and CDR2 sequences are ENHRY and SYGVKD. Unmatched junction bases numbered 3, after V lost 2 bases and J lost 3 bases. CDR3 length: 15 residues. CDR3: CAISEASGNTDTQYF. CDR3 in DNA: TGTGCCATCAGTGAGGCTAGCGGGAATACAGATACGCAGTATTTT.

This clone was seen a few times. The chain couples TRBV6-5 to TRBJ2-3; the D gene is possibly TRBD1 (5 bases). This CDR3 is built from 12 residues. Germline V lookup: CDR1 MNHEY, CDR2 SVGAGI. Trimming shortened V by 2 bases and J by 9 bases, and 9 bases separated the two germline ends. In DNA, the CDR3 is TGTGCCAGCAGTTACGACAGAAGGACGCAGTATTTT. This translates into CASSYDRRTQYF.

This clone was picked up a small number of times. The sample holds other DNA sequences that translate to the same CDR3. The CDR3 loop reads CASSPQETQYF. The CDR3 DNA is TGTGCCAGCAGCCCACAAGAGACCCAGTACTTC. This chain joins TRBV2 and TRBJ2-5; the D is unclear. This CDR3 comprises 11 residues. Germline V gene sequence: CDR1 SNHLY, CDR2 FYNNEI. The V gene lost 6 bases and the J gene lost 2 bases, with 4 bases spanning the gap.

J is TRBJ1-3 and V is TRBV30, with TRBD1 identical over 11 bases. The CDR3 is 13 residues long. Germline V CDR1 and CDR2: GTSNPN, SVGIG (reference sequence). Losses at the gene ends were 3 bases for V and 7 bases for J; bases not matched to a gene: 2. The CDR3 nucleotides read TGTGCCTGGAGCTGGGACAGGGGGAACACCATATATTTT. Translated, it gives CAWSWDRGNTIYF. Full variable domain (rest looked up from reference TRBV30 and TRBJ1-3): SQTIHQWPATLVQPVGSPLSLECTVEGTSNPNLYWYRQAAGRGLQLLFYSVGIGQISSEVPQNLSASRPQDRQFILSSKKLLLSDSGFYLCAWSWDRGNTIYFGEGSWLTVV.

This clone appeared a few times. V gene TRBV6-6 combines with J gene TRBJ2-7; possible D gene TRBD1, 6 bases. The CDR3 spans 13 residues. CDR1 MNHNY and CDR2 SVGAGI come from the germline V gene (reference sequence). V was pared by 7 bases and J by 4 bases, with 14 bases between. CDR3 bases: TGTGCCAGCACACAGGGTCCGGGATACGAGCAGTACTTC. Residues: CASTQGPGYEQYF.

This chain joins TRBV28 and TRBJ2-5; 11 nucleotides align to TRBD2. With 2 bases clipped from V and 5 bases from J, the junction kept 4 bases outside the gene matches. Germline CDR1 MDHEN, CDR2 SYDVKM. The CDR3 loop spans 15 amino acids. For the CDR3, the DNA is TGTGCCAGCAGTTTAGGGACTAGCGGACGGGAGACCCAGTACTTC. Residues: CASSLGTSGRETQYF.

The chain is built from TRBV29-1 and TRBJ2-7; 7 bases line up with TRBD1. Losses at the gene ends were 3 bases for V and 6 bases for J; bases not matched to a gene: 8. From germline, CDR1 is SQVTM and CDR2 ANQGSEA. The CDR3 runs 13 residues. CDR3 residues: CSVDLGGSGEQYF. Here the CDR3 DNA reads TGCAGCGTTGACCTAGGGGGCAGCGGCGAGCAGTACTTC.

CDR3 in amino acids: CASSRDSYEKLFF. The CDR3 bases are TGTGCCAGCAGTCGCGATAGCTATGAAAAACTGTTTTTT. The V call is TRBV27, the J call TRBJ1-4; no reliable D call. This CDR3 region has 13 residues. CDR1 is MNHEY, CDR2 SMNVEV, per germline (reference sequence). V was cut by 5 bases and J by 6 bases, with 10 bases left in between. Together with reference TRBV27 and TRBJ1-4, the CDR3 gives the full variable domain: EAQVTQNPRYLITVTGKKLTVTCSQNMNHEYMSWYRQDPGLGLRQIYYSMNVEVTDKGDVPEGYKVSRKEKRNFPLILESPSPNQTSLYFCASSRDSYEKLFFGSGTQLSVL.

The chain combines TRBV5-1 with TRBJ2-7; 9 nucleotides align to TRBD1. V shed 6 bases and J 2 bases; nucleotides not matched to a gene: 6. The germline V gene encodes CDR1 SGHRS and CDR2 YFSETQ. CDR3 length: 14 residues. For the CDR3, the DNA is TGCGCCAGCAACCCGGGACAGGGAACCTACGAGCAGTACTTC. Its translation: CASNPGQGTYEQYF. Filled out from reference TRBV5-1 and TRBJ2-7, the complete variable domain reads KAGVTQTPRYLIKTRGQQVTLSCSPISGHRSVSWYQQTPGQGLQFLFEYFSETQRNKGNFPGRFSGRQFSNSRSEMNVSTLELGDSALYLCASNPGQGTYEQYFGPGTRLTVT.

This clone was seen a handful of times. J is TRBJ1-1 and V is TRBV28; 9 bases are a match to TRBD1. The CDR3 sequence is 16 residues long. J was trimmed by 4 bases and V by 4 bases; bases with no gene match: 10. In germline, CDR1 is MDHEN, CDR2 SYDVKM. This CDR3 is CASSSGTGRGSTEAFF. The CDR3 nucleotides read TGTGCCAGCAGTTCCGGGACAGGGAGGGGTAGCACTGAAGCTTTCTTT.

This chain joins TRBV5-6 and TRBJ2-3, with no clear D. V lost 2 bases to trimming and J lost 6 bases, with 16 bases between them. CDR1 is SGHDT, CDR2 YYEEEE, per germline. CDR3 length: 15 residues. The CDR3 sequence: CASSFTVNPEDTQYF. Here the CDR3 DNA reads TGTGCCAGCAGCTTTACGGTCAACCCCGAGGATACGCAGTATTTT.

The V call is TRBV15, the J call TRBJ1-6; no firm D call. V gave up 0 bases and J gave up 14 bases, with 8 bases separating them. Per the germline V gene, CDR1 is LNHNV and CDR2 is YYDKDF (reference sequence). There are 12 residues in the CDR3. CDR3 in DNA: TGTGCCACCAGCAGAGATAGACAAACCCTCCACTTT. It encodes CATSRDRQTLHF.